The clone carrying this TCR beta chain has just a few counts. Trimming stripped 8 bases from V and 5 bases from J, with 18 bases between. This CDR3 region has 14 residues. CDR1 and CDR2 (germline): MDHEN, SYDVKM. This sample stems from a study of T cell responses to AZD1222 COVID-19 vaccine. This table comes from immunoSEQ multiplex PCR, and its TCRdb copy is limited to in-frame clones, with some not included. The profile shows roughly 50,000 clones, roughly 90% of them singletons. The chain employs TRBV28 and TRBJ1-2; D is perhaps TRBD1 (5 bases). The TCR sequence derives from an adult in good health. The material sequenced was peripheral blood, taken on day 0 of AZD1222 vaccination. For the CDR3, the DNA is TGTGCCAGCCGCGACAGAGCCTCGTTTTATGGCTACACCTTC. This gives the protein CASRDRASFYGYTF.